This T cell receptor beta chain was sequenced during a study of Ad26.COV2.S vaccination and SARS-CoV-2 variants. Study information: Intramuscular Ad26.COV2.S doses were given once or twice, 56 days apart.

CDR3 length: 19 residues. V lost 6 bases to trimming and J lost 4 bases, with 29 bases between them. CDR1 and CDR2 (germline): MDHEN, SYDVKM. Sequencing was performed with immunoSEQ multiplex PCR; in TCRdb, only in-frame clones are kept and a portion is missing. The top ten hold 5% of the sample, which has roughly 350,000 clones, more than 85% seen once. Treatment in this sample: some 20 received Ad26.COV2.S at low or high dose, single or two shots; roughly five received placebo; per-sample allocation not given. Sampling was done on day 63 after the first vaccine or placebo injection. V usage is TRBV28 and J usage is TRBJ2-3, with D possibly matching TRBD2 (7 bases). This receptor was obtained from a person between 18 and 65 years old who received the Ad26.COV2.S COVID-19 vaccine or a placebo. This specimen was peripheral blood, taken in a trial of Ad26.COV2.S vaccine versus placebo. CDR3 in DNA: TGTGCCAGCAGATCCCAACAGGGCCACAATAGCGGGCAGTCAGATACGCAGTATTTT. Protein sequence: CASRSQQGHNSGQSDTQYF.